The text below deals with one T cell receptor (beta chain). This entry is derived from a study of PD-1 blockade in mismatch repair-deficient tumors. This CDR3 region has 14 residues. Deletions cut 1 base from V and 8 bases from J, with 13 bases between. Germline CDR1 reads SGHTA; CDR2 reads FQGTGA. The data were produced by immunoSEQ multiplex PCR, yet TCRdb's version contains in-frame clones alone and is incomplete. The table has some 45,000 clones, 65% to 80% seen once. The chain recombines TRBV7-3 with TRBJ2-3, with D perhaps TRBD1 (6 bases). Sequenced here: PBMCs, sampled before pembrolizumab treatment. The source is an adult with mismatch repair-deficient cancer. CDR3 nucleotide sequence: TGTGCCAGCAGCTTAAAGGGGGTTGGTGGTACGCAGTATTTT. Its protein product is CASSLKGVGGTQYF.